These T cell receptor beta chains were read from a single sample in a study of cytomegalovirus exposure and HLA in healthy donors. Libraries were prepared by immunoSEQ multiplex PCR; TCRdb keeps only in-frame clonotypes and omits some of them. The sample has hundreds of thousands of clones, approximately 83% seen once. The sample taken for sequencing was PBMCs. These receptors all come from a boy aged 2 to 10 in good health and CMV-seronegative. Each CDR3 is given with its conserved first and last residue. The order of the fields is D gene, V gene, J gene, clone size, CDR3 DNA, CDR3 protein. D genes are given only for firm matches. Clone size is not always given. Where it is, it says once, few, many or a class for expanded clones.

D: TRBD1
V: TRBV9
J: TRBJ1-1
size: NA
DNA: TGTGCCAGCAGCGGGGGACAGATGACTGAAGCTTTCTTT
CDR3: CASSGGQMTEAFF

D: TRBD1
V: TRBV5-4
J: TRBJ2-7
size: NA
DNA: TGTGCCAGCAGCTCTGCAGGGACAGGGTTCGGTGAGCAGTACTTC
CDR3: CASSSAGTGFGEQYF

D: NA
V: TRBV4-2
J: TRBJ2-1
size: NA
DNA: TGTGCCAGCAGCCAAGATGCCCGGGAGTCCTACAATGAGCAGTTCTTC
CDR3: CASSQDARESYNEQFF

D: TRBD1
V: TRBV5-4
J: TRBJ2-3
size: NA
DNA: TGTGCCAGCAGCTTAGGTCGGGACAGTGAGTATACGCAGTATTTT
CDR3: CASSLGRDSEYTQYF

D: NA
V: TRBV5-1
J: TRBJ1-5
size: NA
DNA: TGCGCCAGCAGCTTGGACGGACAGCCCAATCAGCCCCAGCATTTT
CDR3: CASSLDGQPNQPQHF

D: TRBD1
V: TRBV13
J: TRBJ2-5
size: NA
DNA: TGTGCCAGCAGCTCACCGGGACAGGGCCAAGAGACCCAGTACTTC
CDR3: CASSSPGQGQETQYF

D: NA
V: TRBV7-8
J: TRBJ2-2
size: NA
DNA: TGTGCCAGCAGCTTCCGTCGACGGGCGAACACCGGGGAGCTGTTTTTT
CDR3: CASSFRRRANTGELFF

D: NA
V: TRBV6-6
J: TRBJ2-7
size: NA
DNA: TGTGCCAGCAGTTACCGACAGGGACTTTACGAGCAGTACTTC
CDR3: CASSYRQGLYEQYF

D: NA
V: TRBV7-8
J: TRBJ1-5
size: NA
DNA: TGTGCCAGCAGCTTAGGAGGGCGGGCGGGTAGTCAGCCCCAGCATTTT
CDR3: CASSLGGRAGSQPQHF

D: NA
V: TRBV5-4
J: TRBJ2-5
size: NA
DNA: TGTGCCAGCAGCTTGGTGGGGCACGAGACCCAGTACTTC
CDR3: CASSLVGHETQYF

D: TRBD2
V: TRBV25-1
J: TRBJ2-1
size: NA
DNA: TGTGCCAGCACTAGCGGGAGTTCCTACAATGAGCAGTTCTTC
CDR3: CASTSGSSYNEQFF

D: TRBD1
V: TRBV5-8
J: TRBJ1-1
size: NA
DNA: TGTGCCAGCAGCCTACGGTTCTATGGTTACAGGGGGAACACTGAAGCTTTCTTT
CDR3: CASSLRFYGYRGNTEAFF

D: NA
V: TRBV4-1
J: TRBJ1-1
size: few
DNA: TGCGCCAGCTCCGTGGAGGGCATGAACACTGAAGCTTTCTTT
CDR3: CASSVEGMNTEAFF

D: NA
V: TRBV10-3
J: TRBJ2-7
size: once
DNA: TGTGCCATCAGTGACGGAGGTGAGCAGTACTTC
CDR3: CAISDGGEQYF

D: NA
V: TRBV5-1
J: TRBJ2-6
size: NA
DNA: TGCGCCAGCAGCCTGGTGGTGGGAGTTGGGGCCAACGTCCTGACTTTC
CDR3: CASSLVVGVGANVLTF

D: NA
V: TRBV5-6
J: TRBJ1-5
size: once
DNA: TGTGCCAGCAGCTTGGCCGGTTACAGGCCCCTTTGGGGCAATCAGCCCCAGCATTTT
CDR3: CASSLAGYRPLWGNQPQHF

D: NA
V: TRBV18
J: TRBJ2-7
size: once
DNA: TGTGCCAGCTCCCCTAGGCCTGACAGTAGTTACGAGCAGTACTTC
CDR3: CASSPRPDSSYEQYF

D: TRBD2
V: TRBV7-2
J: TRBJ2-3
size: NA
DNA: TGTGCCAGCAGCCTACTAGCGGGAGAGTTGACAGATACGCAGTATTTT
CDR3: CASSLLAGELTDTQYF

D: NA
V: TRBV4-1
J: TRBJ1-2
size: NA
DNA: TGCGCCAGCAGCCAAGCAGCAGGGATTAACTATGGCTACACCTTC
CDR3: CASSQAAGINYGYTF

D: TRBD1
V: TRBV30
J: TRBJ1-2
size: NA
DNA: TGTGCCTGGAGTGAGGGGGCAGGGGGTAGTGGCTACACCTTC
CDR3: CAWSEGAGGSGYTF

D: NA
V: TRBV5-6
J: TRBJ2-7
size: few
DNA: TGTGCCAGCAGCGAATTAAATATCCCTCCTAGCTCCTACGAGCAGTACTTC
CDR3: CASSELNIPPSSYEQYF

D: TRBD2
V: TRBV6-4
J: TRBJ2-1
size: NA
DNA: TGTGCCAGCAGTGACTCGAGGTTGGGCGGGAGTAGGTACAATGAGCAGTTCTTC
CDR3: CASSDSRLGGSRYNEQFF

D: NA
V: TRBV15
J: TRBJ2-3
size: once
DNA: TGTGCCACCAGCAGAGATTCGGGTATATCGGCCACAGATACGCAGTATTTT
CDR3: CATSRDSGISATDTQYF

D: TRBD1
V: TRBV19
J: TRBJ1-5
size: NA
DNA: TGTGCCAGTAGTGAGATGACAGGGAGCAATCAGCCCCAGCATTTT
CDR3: CASSEMTGSNQPQHF

D: TRBD1
V: TRBV2
J: TRBJ1-5
size: NA
DNA: TGTGCCAGCAGTGGGGAGGACAGGGGGCGTCAGCCCCAGCATTTT
CDR3: CASSGEDRGRQPQHF

D: NA
V: TRBV5-8
J: TRBJ1-5
size: NA
DNA: TGTGCCAGCAGCTTTCTCAGGGGAGACCAGCCCCAGCATTTT
CDR3: CASSFLRGDQPQHF

D: TRBD1
V: TRBV30
J: TRBJ1-4
size: NA
DNA: TGTGCCTGGAGTGGGACAGGGGGGGAAAAACTGTTTTTT
CDR3: CAWSGTGGEKLFF

D: TRBD1
V: TRBV5-6
J: TRBJ2-7
size: few
DNA: TGTGCCAGCAGCTTGGGGACAGGTAGGTCCGAGCAGTACTTC
CDR3: CASSLGTGRSEQYF

D: TRBD1
V: TRBV2
J: TRBJ1-2
size: NA
DNA: TGTGCCAGCAGCGGCACAGGGGGGGTTGATGGCTACACCTTC
CDR3: CASSGTGGVDGYTF

D: NA
V: TRBV30
J: TRBJ1-3
size: NA
DNA: TGTGCCTGGAGTGTATTGGGGGGGGCGACTGGAAACACCATATATTTT
CDR3: CAWSVLGGATGNTIYF

D: NA
V: TRBV19
J: TRBJ2-5
size: once
DNA: TGTGCCAGTAGGCAGGACAGTCAAGAGACCCAGTACTTC
CDR3: CASRQDSQETQYF

D: TRBD1
V: TRBV2
J: TRBJ1-1
size: NA
DNA: TGTGCCAGCATCCGACAGGGGGCAAGCACTGAAGCTTTCTTT
CDR3: CASIRQGASTEAFF

D: TRBD1
V: TRBV27
J: TRBJ1-2
size: once
DNA: TGTGCCAGCAGTCCCTCGACGGGACAGGGGGCGTTTGGCTACACCTTC
CDR3: CASSPSTGQGAFGYTF

D: TRBD1
V: TRBV27
J: TRBJ1-5
size: once
DNA: TGTGCCAGCAGCCCGGGACAGGGGGGCAATCAGCCCCAGCATTTT
CDR3: CASSPGQGGNQPQHF

D: NA
V: TRBV30
J: TRBJ1-1
size: NA
DNA: TGTGCCTGGACTCCGTTAATAGGCTGGAGAAACACTGAAGCTTTCTTT
CDR3: CAWTPLIGWRNTEAFF

D: TRBD1
V: TRBV19
J: TRBJ1-2
size: NA
DNA: TGTGCCAGTAGTACACGGACAGGGCGCGTGAATGGCTACACCTTC
CDR3: CASSTRTGRVNGYTF

D: NA
V: TRBV30
J: TRBJ2-3
size: NA
DNA: TGTGCCTGGACCGCGGCAGATACGCAGTATTTT
CDR3: CAWTAADTQYF

D: TRBD2
V: TRBV4-1
J: TRBJ2-1
size: NA
DNA: TGCGCCAGCAGCCAAGTAATTCTAGCGGGAGCTTACAATGAGCAGTTCTTC
CDR3: CASSQVILAGAYNEQFF

D: TRBD1
V: TRBV6-5
J: TRBJ1-4
size: few
DNA: TGTGCCAGCAGTTACGTGACAGGGGATAAACTGTTTTTT
CDR3: CASSYVTGDKLFF

D: TRBD1
V: TRBV6-5
J: TRBJ1-2
size: NA
DNA: TGTGCCAGCAGTAACCGGGACAGGAAGGGTGGCTACACCTTC
CDR3: CASSNRDRKGGYTF

D: NA
V: TRBV6-5
J: TRBJ2-2
size: NA
DNA: TGTGCCAGCAGCTGGGGGGGCTCGAACACCGGGGAGCTGTTTTTT
CDR3: CASSWGGSNTGELFF

D: TRBD1
V: TRBV6-1
J: TRBJ1-3
size: few
DNA: TGTGCCAGCAGTGGATGGGGACAGCTCTCTGGAAACACCATATATTTT
CDR3: CASSGWGQLSGNTIYF

D: TRBD1
V: TRBV29-1
J: TRBJ1-2
size: NA
DNA: TGCAGCGTTGAAGCAGGGGGCTATGGCTACACCTTC
CDR3: CSVEAGGYGYTF

D: NA
V: TRBV19
J: TRBJ1-5
size: NA
DNA: TGTGCCAGTAGTATAGAACAGGGCAATCAGCCCCAGCATTTT
CDR3: CASSIEQGNQPQHF

D: TRBD1
V: TRBV6-1
J: TRBJ1-5
size: few
DNA: TGTGCCAGCACGACCCCGGGACAGCAATTTCAGCCCCAGCATTTT
CDR3: CASTTPGQQFQPQHF

D: TRBD2
V: TRBV7-2
J: TRBJ2-3
size: once
DNA: TGTGCCAGCAGCTTGGGGGGGTTCACAGATACGCAGTATTTT
CDR3: CASSLGGFTDTQYF

D: NA
V: TRBV27
J: TRBJ2-7
size: NA
DNA: TGTGCCAGCAGTTTATTCGGGGGCTACGAGCAGTACTTC
CDR3: CASSLFGGYEQYF

D: TRBD1
V: TRBV2
J: TRBJ2-4
size: NA
DNA: TGTGCCAGCATCCCCCAGGGGGAAAACATTCAGTACTTC
CDR3: CASIPQGENIQYF